These 17 T cell receptor beta chains share one sample of origin, sequenced in a study of T-cell reconstitution after alpha-beta-depleted transplantation in children. Preparation of the TCRbeta library used unique molecular identifiers. TCRdb re-analysed the PCR reads in MiXCR, keeping a single row per CDR3 protein. The repertoire holds 200,000 to 250,000 distinct CDR3 sequences, with about 11% as singletons. The sample consisted of PBMCs, taken before TCRalphabeta/CD19-depleted stem cell transplant. The source is a child younger than two with acute myeloid leukemia, due to receive a stem cell transplant.

This clonotype occurred many times. The rearrangement joins TRBV5-5 to TRBJ2-2; D remains unclear. Germline V gives CDR1 SGHKS, CDR2 YYEKEE (reference sequence). Trimming pared 3 bases from V and 1 base from J, leaving 13 bases between. This CDR3 has 16 residues. The CDR3 DNA follows: TGTGCCAGCAGCTGGACCCGGACGGAGAACACCGGGGAGCTGTTTTTT. This gives the protein CASSWTRTENTGELFF.

This clonotype appeared a few times. This could be a read error, since a much larger clone is one nucleotide away. The chain has TRBV5-1 and TRBJ1-1; possibly TRBD1 for D (6 bases). From germline, CDR1 is SGHRS and CDR2 YFSETQ. Trimming removed 2 bases at V and 4 bases at J, with 9 bases between. The CDR3 loop spans 13 amino acids. In DNA, the CDR3 is TGCGCCAGCAGCTTCCAGGGGACCACTGAAGCTTTCTTT. Translating it yields CASSFQGTTEAFF.

This clonotype was recorded many times. The rearrangement joins TRBV25-1 to TRBJ2-3; 12 positions agree with TRBD2. This CDR3 spans 15 amino acids. Germline trimming cut 4 bases from V and 2 bases from J; bases unmatched to any gene: 1. The germline V gene encodes CDR1 MGHDK and CDR2 SYGVNS. CDR3 protein: CASSGTSGNTDTQYF. The CDR3 DNA reads as TGTGCCAGCAGTGGGACTAGCGGGAACACAGATACGCAGTATTTT.

Ten or more counts support this clonotype. The chain recombines TRBV10-1 with TRBJ1-1; a possible D gene is TRBD1 (5 bases). The CDR3 contains 19 residues. Germline V gene lookup returns CDR1 WNHNN and CDR2 SYGVQD (reference sequence). With 6 bases removed from V and 3 bases from J, the gap between germline ends came to 29 bases. The CDR3 nucleotides read TGCGCCAGCAGCCGGATGGGGTGTGCGGGGGGAAGAAAGGACACTGAAGCTTTCTTT. Encoded protein: CASSRMGCAGGRKDTEAFF.

This clonotype was seen repeatedly, ten times or more. DNA of the CDR3: TGTGCCAGCATGCAGCTGCCAAATGAAAAACTGTTTTTT. Amino acids: CASMQLPNEKLFF. The chain uses TRBV7-9 and TRBJ1-4, with unresolved D. Deletions cut 7 bases from V and 5 bases from J, with 11 bases between. This CDR3 spans 13 amino acids. Germline V gives CDR1 SEHNR, CDR2 FQNEAQ (reference sequence).

This clonotype was counted many times. The chain joins TRBV25-1 to TRBJ2-3; 8 bases fit TRBD2. Losses at the gene ends were 11 bases for V and 1 base for J; bases not matched to a gene: 5. The CDR3 is 13 amino acids. Germline-derived CDR1 and CDR2 are MGHDK and SYGVNS. As DNA, the CDR3 is TGTGCCCGAACTAGCGGCGGCACAGATACGCAGTATTTT. Translation gives CARTSGGTDTQYF.

In its sample, this clonotype was seen many times. This chain uses TRBV28 with TRBJ1-2, with TRBD1 identical over 7 bases. The CDR3 extends over 15 amino acids. The junction had 11 bases not matched to a gene; V was cut back by 6 bases and J by 4 bases. CDR1 and CDR2 from the germline V gene are MDHEN and SYDVKM. The CDR3 sequence: CASRLLGRGSYGYTF. The CDR3 region has the DNA TGTGCCAGCAGGCTATTGGGCAGGGGGAGCTATGGCTACACCTTC.

V gene TRBV5-1 combines with J gene TRBJ2-6, with D hard to call. This CDR3 spans 16 amino acids. Trimming removed 0 bases at V and 2 bases at J, with 9 bases between. Germline V gene data show CDR1 as SGHRS and CDR2 as YFSETQ. The CDR3 region has the DNA TGCGCCAGCAGCTTGGGAGTAATCCCTGGGGCCAACGTCCTGACTTTC. This codes for CASSLGVIPGANVLTF.

This clonotype was seen repeatedly, ten times or more. The chain combines TRBV28 with TRBJ2-7, with D maybe TRBD1 (6 bases). Trimming cost V 5 bases and J 4 bases, with 24 bases left between them. This CDR3 comprises 17 residues. The germline gives CDR1 MDHEN, CDR2 SYDVKM. The CDR3 sequence is CASSLRSRGRSSYEQYF. The DNA of the CDR3 is TGTGCCAGCAGTCTCCGCTCCAGGGGTAGAAGTAGTTACGAGCAGTACTTC. Supplemented by reference TRBV28 and TRBJ2-7, the full variable domain reads DVKVTQSSRYLVKRTGEKVFLECVQDMDHENMFWYRQDPGLGLRLIYFSYDVKMKEKGDIPEGYSVSREKKERFSLILESASTNQTSMYLCASSLRSRGRSSYEQYFGPGTRLTVT.

This clonotype was seen ten or more times. The J gene is TRBJ2-7, the V gene TRBV20-1; D may be TRBD1 or TRBD2 (5 bases each). The CDR3 sequence is 15 residues long. Between the trimmed V and J ends, which lost 3 bases and 0 bases, there was a span of 15 bases. CDR1 and CDR2 from the germline V gene are DFQATT and SNEGSKA (reference sequence). CDR3 coding DNA: TGCAGTGCTAGTGGGACCTCCCACCCCTCCTACGAGCAGTACTTC. Translated: CSASGTSHPSYEQYF.

This clonotype was found a few times. Written as DNA, the CDR3 is TGTGCCAGTAGGAGCCGGGACAGGGGGCGAGGAGGGGAGCTGTTTTTT. Its protein product is CASRSRDRGRGGELFF. The rearrangement joins TRBV19 to TRBJ2-2; TRBD1 matches 12 bases. CDR1 and CDR2 (germline): LNHDA, SQIVND (reference sequence). V was pared by 6 bases and J by 8 bases, with 10 bases of the junction left unmatched. This CDR3 region has 16 residues.

Ten or more counts support this clonotype. The rearrangement links TRBV5-1 to TRBJ1-6; maybe TRBD1 (5 bases). The CDR3 is 14 residues long. The V and J ends lost 1 base and 7 bases respectively, with 9 bases between them. Germline values: CDR1 SGHRS, CDR2 YFSETQ. DNA for the CDR3: TGCGCCAGCAGCTTGATAGGGGAGAATTCACCCCTCCACTTT. Residues: CASSLIGENSPLHF.

The table lists this clonotype with a few counts. V usage is TRBV27 and J usage is TRBJ2-1; D possibly corresponds to TRBD1 (6 bases). The V and J ends lost 6 bases and 4 bases respectively, with 10 bases between them. Per the germline V gene, CDR1 is MNHEY and CDR2 is SMNVEV (reference sequence). The CDR3 spans 13 residues. The CDR3 DNA is TGTGCCAGCAGAGGGGACAAGTACAATGAGCAGTTCTTC. Amino acid sequence: CASRGDKYNEQFF.

This clonotype appeared many times. The V call is TRBV7-2, the J call TRBJ2-3, with D unresolved. Trimming stripped 8 bases from V and 0 bases from J, with 9 bases between. In germline, CDR1 is SGHTA, CDR2 FQGNSA. The CDR3 consists of 13 residues. CDR3 bases: TGTGCCAGCCGAAGGCCTAGCACAGATACGCAGTATTTT. The encoded protein is CASRRPSTDTQYF.

This clonotype was found a few times. V usage is TRBV5-1 and J usage is TRBJ2-3; TRBD2 matches 11 bases. The CDR3 has 17 residues. V lost 3 bases, J lost 4 bases, and 10 bases stayed unmatched. The V gene's germline CDR1 is SGHRS and CDR2 YFSETQ. CDR3 loop: CASSSVTSGNDADTQYF. DNA of the CDR3: TGCGCCAGCAGCTCGGTGACTAGCGGGAACGATGCAGATACGCAGTATTTT.

This clonotype was counted only a few times. The chain links TRBV7-3 to TRBJ2-1; 8 nucleotides agree with TRBD1. CDR3 size: 15 residues. Unmatched junction bases numbered 10, after V lost 8 bases and J lost 4 bases. Germline CDR1 SGHTA, CDR2 FQGTGA. The CDR3 loop reads CASGLLGTGYNEQFF. CDR3 DNA: TGTGCCAGCGGCCTCCTCGGGACAGGTTACAATGAGCAGTTCTTC.

The rearrangement links TRBV10-2 to TRBJ1-4; possible D gene TRBD1, 6 bases. Germline V lookup: CDR1 WSHSY, CDR2 SAAADI. This CDR3 has 15 residues. The germline V and J ends were trimmed by 4 bases and 3 bases, with 12 bases remaining between them. The CDR3 spells CASSGRTVSNEKLFF. The CDR3, as DNA: TGCGCCAGCAGTGGACGGACAGTCTCTAATGAAAAACTGTTTTTT.